This entry is about one TCR beta chain. The antigen remains unidentified. The data are from a study of T-cell memory formation after mild COVID-19. Overall study findings and caveats: Detection of some responders pre-infection suggested pre-existing cross-reactive memory T cells participated.

TCRdb ran MiXCR on the 5' RACE reads and lists one entry per CDR3 protein. The sample includes 140,000 or so distinct CDR3 sequences, under 25% of them seen just once. Trimming removed 4 bases from V and 7 bases from J, with 18 bases in between. Germline values: CDR1 SGHRS, CDR2 YFSETQ. The CDR3 totals 14 residues. This receptor was taken from an adult woman who had mild COVID-19 (a few samples of this study predate the infection). Cell type and time point are not known. The source material was PBMCs or a T cell subset sorted from them (not recorded which). The chain employs TRBV5-1 and TRBJ2-7; TRBD1 is a possible D gene (7 bases). DNA for the CDR3: TGCGCCAGCAGCCAGGGACAGCCGGCGGGGGAGCAGTACTTC. This encodes CASSQGQPAGEQYF.